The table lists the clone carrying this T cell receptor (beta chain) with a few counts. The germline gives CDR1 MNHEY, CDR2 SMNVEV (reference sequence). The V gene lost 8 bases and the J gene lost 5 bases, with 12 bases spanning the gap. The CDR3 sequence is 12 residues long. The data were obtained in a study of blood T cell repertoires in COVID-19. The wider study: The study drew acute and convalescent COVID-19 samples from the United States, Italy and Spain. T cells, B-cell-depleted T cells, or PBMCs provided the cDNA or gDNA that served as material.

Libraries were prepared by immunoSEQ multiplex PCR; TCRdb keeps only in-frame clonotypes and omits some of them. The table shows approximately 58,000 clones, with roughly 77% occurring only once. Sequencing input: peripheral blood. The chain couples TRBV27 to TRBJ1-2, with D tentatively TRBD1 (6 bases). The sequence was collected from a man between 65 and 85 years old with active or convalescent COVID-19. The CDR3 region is CASLGGGYGYTF. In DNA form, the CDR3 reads TGTGCCAGCCTTGGGGGCGGATATGGCTACACCTTC.